Below, one T cell receptor beta chain is given with its context. What it recognizes is unknown. The data were produced by immunoSEQ multiplex PCR, yet TCRdb's version contains in-frame clones alone and is incomplete. The sample contains some 27,000 clones, about four fifths of which appear only once. This CDR3 spans 13 amino acids. Germline-derived CDR1 and CDR2 are SQVTM and ANQGSEA. Trimming cost V 6 bases and J 1 base, with 12 bases left between them. This entry is derived from a study of a mutant IDH1 vaccine in newly diagnosed glioma. Background on the study: Patients received eight vaccinations in weeks 1, 3, 5, 7, 11, 15, 19, 23. Antecedent treatment encompassed radiotherapy, temozolomide, or their combination; the majority received both. Among treated patients, roughly 62% were male and about 40% female, and mean age was around 40 years.

The time point: week 23, last vaccination. Alongside topical imiquimod, each dose of vaccine comprised 300 ug of mutant IDH1 20-mer peptide. The sequencing used PBMCs, collected from a glioma patient whose treatment included an IDH1 peptide vaccine. The clonotype comes from a woman in her thirties with glioma. This sequence joins TRBV29-1 and TRBJ2-5; D may be TRBD2 (6 bases). The CDR3 coding sequence is TGCAGCGTGGGGGGAGAGTTCCAAGAGACCCAGTACTTC. It specifies CSVGGEFQETQYF.